The present TCR beta chain was sequenced within a study of radiotherapy plus CTLA-4 blockade in lung cancer. Study context: With roughly a third of patients having disease control, objective responses were seen in about 18%.

For this clone: Its antigen remains unidentified.

Overall study results and limits: Blood saw expansion of tumor-derived TCR clones after radiotherapy plus ipilimumab.

Profiling relied on immunoSEQ multiplex PCR, and the TCRdb table lists in-frame clones only, not all of them. The table lists tens of thousands of clones, approximately 77% of them singletons. Trimming took 4 bases from V and 5 from J; bases not matched to a gene: 7. Germline values: CDR1 MNHEY, CDR2 SVGAGI. The CDR3 covers 15 residues. Focal radiation and CTLA-4 blockade (ipilimumab) were tested in chemo-refractory metastatic non-small-cell lung cancer patients. The chain uses TRBV6-5 and TRBJ1-5; 8 bases fit TRBD1. Specimen: peripheral blood, collected from a patient treated with radiotherapy plus ipilimumab. The sequence derives from a human donor with non-small cell lung cancer who had a complete response to radiotherapy plus ipilimumab. The DNA of the CDR3 is TGTGCCAGCAGTTGGACGACAGGGGCAGATCAGCCCCAGCATTTT. Translating it yields CASSWTTGADQPQHF.